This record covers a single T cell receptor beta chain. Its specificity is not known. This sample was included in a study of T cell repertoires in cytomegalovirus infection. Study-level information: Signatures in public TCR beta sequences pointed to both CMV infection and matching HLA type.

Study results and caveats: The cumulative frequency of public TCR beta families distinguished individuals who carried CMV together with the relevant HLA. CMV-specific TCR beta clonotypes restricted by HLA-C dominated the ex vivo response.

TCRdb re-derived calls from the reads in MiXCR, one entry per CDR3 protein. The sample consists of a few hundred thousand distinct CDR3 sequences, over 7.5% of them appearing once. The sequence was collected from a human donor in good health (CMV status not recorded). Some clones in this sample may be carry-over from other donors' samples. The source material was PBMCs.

The CDR3 bases are TGTGCCAGCAGTTTAAGAGGGGGCTATAGTACTGAAGCTTTCTTT. Its protein product is CASSLRGGYSTEAFF. The V and J genes are TRBV27 and TRBJ1-1; 7 bases match TRBD1. The CDR3 sequence is 15 residues long. V gave up 2 bases and J gave up 5 bases; unmatched junction bases: 8. Germline V CDR1 and CDR2: MNHEY, SMNVEV (reference sequence).